Below, 27 T cell receptor beta chains from the same sample are listed, as sequenced in a study of shared clonotypes between healthy human individuals. Profiling relied on immunoSEQ multiplex PCR, and the TCRdb table lists in-frame clones only, not all of them. Counted here are roughly 1,600,000 clones, around 98.5% occurring once; the ten biggest clones make up about 0.34%. Sequenced material: naive CD4+ T cells sorted from blood. Subset of the sample: CD45RA+ positively selected. These receptor sequences come from a man aged 25-40 years in good health.

The DNA for the CDR3 is TGTGCCAGTCTAGGGGGGGGCAGCGCCTACGAGCAGTACTTC. This translates into CASLGGGSAYEQYF. V gene TRBV28 combines with J gene TRBJ2-7, with a possible D match to TRBD2 (7 bases). The CDR3 has 14 amino acids. V lost 9 bases to trimming and J lost 2 bases, with 17 bases between them. Germline V CDR1 and CDR2: MDHEN, SYDVKM. The full variable domain, completed using reference TRBV28 and TRBJ2-7, is DVKVTQSSRYLVKRTGEKVFLECVQDMDHENMFWYRQDPGLGLRLIYFSYDVKMKEKGDIPEGYSVSREKKERFSLILESASTNQTSMYLCASLGGGSAYEQYFGPGTRLTVT.

V gene TRBV28 combines with J gene TRBJ2-2; D might be TRBD1 (6 bases). The V gene lost 3 bases and the J gene lost 4 bases, with 12 bases spanning the gap. In germline, CDR1 is MDHEN, CDR2 SYDVKM. This CDR3 comprises 15 residues. CDR3 amino acids: CASSLDRLSTGELFF. CDR3 bases: TGTGCCAGCAGTTTGGACAGACTCTCCACCGGGGAGCTGTTTTTT.

The rearrangement joins TRBV5-8 to TRBJ1-5; D ambiguous. Per the germline V gene, CDR1 is SGHTS and CDR2 is YDEGEE. This CDR3 is built from 14 residues. V gave up 4 bases and J gave up 3 bases, with 11 bases separating them. The CDR3 sequence is CASSPDGYNQPQHF. CDR3 in DNA: TGTGCCAGCAGCCCGGACGGATACAATCAGCCCCAGCATTTT.

The chain employs TRBV15 and TRBJ2-7, with 7 bases fitting TRBD1. This CDR3 comprises 15 residues. V gave up 0 bases and J gave up 4 bases; unmatched junction bases: 6. The germline CDR1 and CDR2 sequences are LNHNV and YYDKDF (reference sequence). The CDR3, as DNA: TGTGCCACCAGCAGAGATCGTGGGACAGCTTACGAGCAGTACTTC. Protein: CATSRDRGTAYEQYF. Supplemented by reference TRBV15 and TRBJ2-7, the full variable domain reads DAMVIQNPRYQVTQFGKPVTLSCSQTLNHNVMYWYQQKSSQAPKLLFHYYDKDFNNEADTPDNFQSRRPNTSFCFLDIRSPGLGDTAMYLCATSRDRGTAYEQYFGPGTRLTVT.

The chain is built from TRBV7-6 and TRBJ2-3; no clear D gene. The CDR3 is 12 residues long. V dropped 5 bases and J dropped 12 bases, with 15 bases sitting between them. Germline V CDR1 and CDR2: SGHVS, FNYEAQ. CDR3 sequence (DNA): TGTGCCAGCAGCCCACGAGCGCCAGTCCAGTATTTT. It is translated as CASSPRAPVQYF.

The rearrangement uses TRBV5-1 and TRBJ2-1; D possibly corresponds to TRBD2 (5 bases). CDR3 length equals 17 residues. CDR1 is SGHRS and CDR2 is YFSETQ in the germline V gene. The V end was cut by 0 bases, the J end by 0 bases, with 13 bases between. CDR3 amino acids: CASSLGLAQSSYNEQFF. CDR3 bases: TGCGCCAGCAGCTTGGGTTTAGCGCAGAGCTCCTACAATGAGCAGTTCTTC.

This clone occurred once. As DNA, the CDR3 is TGTGCCATCAGTAGTAGCAATCAGCCCCAGCATTTT. It is translated as CAISSSNQPQHF. The chain carries TRBV10-3 and TRBJ1-5, with D unclear. Germline V gene lookup returns CDR1 ENHRY and CDR2 SYGVKD. V dropped 5 bases and J dropped 0 bases, with 2 bases sitting between them. CDR3 length equals 12 residues.

This clone has only one observation. This sample includes further DNA sequences coding for the same CDR3. This chain links TRBV5-1 with TRBJ1-4; D is ambiguous. Trimming took 0 bases from V and 6 from J, leaving 9 bases between them. The CDR3 spans 14 residues. Germline V CDR1 and CDR2: SGHRS, YFSETQ. The CDR3 nucleotides are TGCGCCAGCAGCTTGGGGACTGCAGATGAAAAACTGTTTTTT. Translating gives CASSLGTADEKLFF. The full variable domain, in which reference TRBV5-1 and TRBJ1-4 provide the parts outside the CDR3, is KAGVTQTPRYLIKTRGQQVTLSCSPISGHRSVSWYQQTPGQGLQFLFEYFSETQRNKGNFPGRFSGRQFSNSRSEMNVSTLELGDSALYLCASSLGTADEKLFFGSGTQLSVL.

J is TRBJ2-7 and V is TRBV7-2, with 11 nucleotides matching TRBD2. This CDR3 has 17 amino acids. V lost 2 bases, J lost 1 base, and 7 bases stayed unmatched. Looked up from germline, CDR1 is SGHTA and CDR2 is FQGNSA. CDR3 in DNA: TGTGCCAGCAGCTTAAATAGCGGGAGGGCCGCGTCCTACGAGCAGTACTTC. It encodes CASSLNSGRAASYEQYF.

The chain combines TRBV28 with TRBJ1-2; 8 positions match TRBD1. CDR3 size: 14 residues. Looked up from germline, CDR1 is MDHEN and CDR2 is SYDVKM. Unmatched junction bases numbered 4, after V lost 3 bases and J lost 4 bases. The CDR3 loop is CASSFGGTGYGYTF. The CDR3 DNA sequence: TGTGCCAGCAGTTTCGGTGGGACAGGCTATGGCTACACCTTC.

This clone appeared a single time. This chain connects TRBV7-3 to TRBJ2-7, with a tentative D call TRBD1 (6 bases). This CDR3 has 14 residues. Germline-derived CDR1 and CDR2 are SGHTA and FQGTGA. With 3 bases removed from V and 0 bases from J, the gap between germline ends came to 9 bases. This CDR3 is CASSFRDNSYEQYF. CDR3 bases: TGTGCCAGCAGCTTCCGGGACAACTCCTACGAGCAGTACTTC.

This clone was counted once. The chain joins TRBV5-1 to TRBJ2-7; D ambiguous. The germline V gene encodes CDR1 SGHRS and CDR2 YFSETQ. V was clipped by 0 bases and J by 3 bases, with 13 bases between them. The CDR3 is 15 residues long. The CDR3 bases are TGCGCCAGCAGCTTGGGGCAGTCGCACCTCTACGAGCAGTACTTC. Protein product: CASSLGQSHLYEQYF.

The V gene is TRBV25-1, the J gene TRBJ2-1; unclear D gene. This CDR3 is 14 amino acids long. Germline CDR1 MGHDK, CDR2 SYGVNS. V lost 4 bases to trimming and J lost 5 bases, with 12 bases between them. As DNA, the CDR3 is TGTGCCAGCAGTGCTCCCCCCTGGAACAATGAGCAGTTCTTC. The encoded protein is CASSAPPWNNEQFF.

The genes are TRBV6-5 and TRBJ1-2; D may be TRBD1 (5 bases). Deletions cut 6 bases from V and 7 bases from J, with 12 bases between. The CDR3 is made up of 12 amino acids. From germline, CDR1 is MNHEY and CDR2 SVGAGI. The CDR3 DNA reads TGTGCCAGCAGGCAGGGCGTATCTGGCTACACCTTC. Translation: CASRQGVSGYTF.

The V and J genes are TRBV6-6 and TRBJ2-3; D is uncertain. The germline CDR1 and CDR2 sequences are MNHNY and SVGAGI (reference sequence). V shed 4 bases and J shed 4 bases, with 9 bases lying between them. This CDR3 has 13 amino acids. The CDR3 DNA reads TGTGCCAGCAGTTTGCCAGTCGCAGATACGCAGTATTTT. It encodes CASSLPVADTQYF.

V and J are TRBV28 and TRBJ1-2; the D is unclear. Per the germline V gene, CDR1 is MDHEN and CDR2 is SYDVKM. Trimming shortened V by 7 bases and J by 0 bases, and 21 bases separated the two germline ends. The CDR3 has 17 residues. CDR3 amino acids: CASTSTGRQHPNYGYTF. The CDR3 region has the DNA TGTGCCAGCACCTCCACGGGGAGGCAGCATCCTAACTATGGCTACACCTTC.

This chain links TRBV5-1 with TRBJ2-1; tentatively, D is TRBD2 (5 bases). With 0 bases removed from V and 5 bases from J, the gap between germline ends came to 9 bases. Per the germline V gene, CDR1 is SGHRS and CDR2 is YFSETQ. The CDR3 has 14 residues. CDR3 loop: CASSLDAGNNEQFF. The CDR3 DNA reads as TGCGCCAGCAGCTTGGATGCCGGGAACAATGAGCAGTTCTTC.

A word on this clone: Other DNA sequences in the same sample also yield this CDR3. The CDR3 loop reads CASSLGRIYEQYF. The DNA for the CDR3 is TGTGCCAGCAGCTTGGGCAGGATCTACGAGCAGTACTTC. The V call is TRBV5-6, the J call TRBJ2-7; D ambiguous. V dropped 0 bases and J dropped 3 bases, with 7 bases sitting between them. CDR1 SGHDT and CDR2 YYEEEE come from the germline V gene. The CDR3 sequence is 13 residues long. Using reference TRBV5-6 and TRBJ2-7 for the parts outside the CDR3, the full variable domain is DAGVTQSPTHLIKTRGQQVTLRCSPKSGHDTVSWYQQALGQGPQFIFQYYEEEERQRGNFPDRFSGHQFPNYSSELNVNALLLGDSALYLCASSLGRIYEQYFGPGTRLTVT.

This clone was observed a single time. The V and J genes are TRBV4-2 and TRBJ2-7; a possible D gene is TRBD2 (6 bases). The CDR3 totals 15 residues. Germline CDR1 is LGHNA and CDR2 is YNFKEQ. The V end was cut by 1 base, the J end by 3 bases, with 13 bases between. The CDR3 sequence is CASSQVAGIDYEQYF. The CDR3 nucleotides read TGTGCCAGCAGCCAAGTTGCGGGGATCGACTACGAGCAGTACTTC.

The chain has TRBV2 and TRBJ2-2, with TRBD1 as a possible D gene (6 bases). Trimming removed 4 bases at V and 5 bases at J, with 14 bases between. The CDR3 has 15 residues. CDR1 and CDR2 (germline): SNHLY, FYNNEI. Here the CDR3 DNA reads TGTGCCAGCAGTGGTGAGGGGGTGGATACCGGGGAGCTGTTTTTT. Encoded protein: CASSGEGVDTGELFF.

The chain is built from TRBV29-1 and TRBJ1-1, with no clear D. This CDR3 spans 13 amino acids. Germline values: CDR1 SQVTM, CDR2 ANQGSEA. V lost 1 base and J 7 bases, leaving 13 bases between the germline ends. The CDR3 nucleotides are TGCAGCGTTGAAGGCAGGTTGAACTATGAAGCTTTCTTT. It translates to CSVEGRLNYEAFF.

The chain employs TRBV19 and TRBJ1-2; D gene ambiguous. The CDR3 runs 19 residues. V lost 3 bases and J 5 bases, leaving 28 bases between the germline ends. Per the germline V gene, CDR1 is LNHDA and CDR2 is SQIVND (reference sequence). CDR3: CASSIYGRQELPSGYGYTF. The CDR3 coding sequence is TGTGCCAGTAGTATTTACGGCCGGCAGGAGCTACCCTCGGGGTATGGCTACACCTTC.

This chain connects TRBV28 to TRBJ1-1; tentatively, D is TRBD1 (6 bases). Germline CDR1 and CDR2: MDHEN and SYDVKM. The CDR3 runs to 13 residues. V was pared by 7 bases and J by 3 bases, with 12 bases between. CDR3 protein: CASNYEGDTEAFF. CDR3 DNA sequence: TGTGCCAGCAACTATGAGGGGGACACTGAAGCTTTCTTT.

The chain combines TRBV7-9 with TRBJ2-7; tentatively, D is TRBD2 (5 bases). Trimming cost V 5 bases and J 4 bases, with 12 bases left between them. This CDR3 has 13 amino acids. Germline V gene sequence: CDR1 SEHNR, CDR2 FQNEAQ (reference sequence). CDR3 sequence: CASSREMGYEQYF. DNA of the CDR3: TGTGCCAGCAGCAGGGAGATGGGATACGAGCAGTACTTC.

This rearrangement joins TRBV5-1 to TRBJ2-5; D possibly corresponds to TRBD2 (6 bases). The V and J ends lost 3 bases and 5 bases respectively, with 20 bases between them. From germline, CDR1 is SGHRS and CDR2 YFSETQ. The CDR3 spans 16 residues. CDR3 loop: CASSSTGTFLAETQYF. The CDR3 DNA sequence: TGCGCCAGCAGCTCCACCGGGACTTTCCTTGCCGAGACCCAGTACTTC.

This chain uses TRBV25-1 with TRBJ2-7; D call uncertain. The CDR3 has 13 residues. The germline CDR1 and CDR2 sequences are MGHDK and SYGVNS. V lost 1 base to trimming and J lost 6 bases, with 10 bases between them. The CDR3 DNA sequence: TGTGCCAGCAGTGAATTGGGCGGCTCCGAGCAGTACTTC. Translated, it gives CASSELGGSEQYF.

The chain has TRBV2 and TRBJ2-7; no definite D call. The CDR3 is 15 amino acids. Germline V CDR1 and CDR2: SNHLY, FYNNEI. V was shortened by 1 base and J by 3 bases, with 13 bases between the two germline ends. The CDR3 nucleotides read TGTGCCAGCAGTGAAGACCTAATCGGCCTCTACGAGCAGTACTTC. Encoded protein: CASSEDLIGLYEQYF.